This T cell receptor (beta chain) was found in a study of T-cell reconstitution after alpha-beta-depleted transplantation in children. Library preparation (for TCRbeta) was performed with unique molecular identifiers. TCRdb re-analysed the PCR reads in MiXCR, keeping a single row per CDR3 protein. This repertoire shows 500,000 to 600,000 distinct CDR3 sequences, over 25% found once; its top ten account for less than 2.5%. Germline CDR1 and CDR2: SGHTA and FQGNSA. V gave up 2 bases and J gave up 7 bases; unmatched junction bases: 2. This CDR3 is built from 13 residues. This clonotype has more than one count but fewer than ten.

Source: PBMCs from the stem cell graft donor, taken from the stem cell graft. The genes are TRBV7-2 and TRBJ2-1; TRBD2 matches 7 bases. The sequence was collected from a human donor who donated a stem cell graft to a child with aplastic anemia. CDR3 nucleotides: TGTGCCAGCAGCTTAAGCGGGAAGAATGAGCAGTTCTTC. This translates into CASSLSGKNEQFF. Combining the CDR3 with reference TRBV7-2 and TRBJ2-1 gives the whole variable domain GAGVSQSPSNKVTEKGKDVELRCDPISGHTALYWYRQSLGQGLEFLIYFQGNSAPDKSGLPSDRFSAERTGGSVSTLTIQRTQQEDSAVYLCASSLSGKNEQFFGPGTRLTVL.